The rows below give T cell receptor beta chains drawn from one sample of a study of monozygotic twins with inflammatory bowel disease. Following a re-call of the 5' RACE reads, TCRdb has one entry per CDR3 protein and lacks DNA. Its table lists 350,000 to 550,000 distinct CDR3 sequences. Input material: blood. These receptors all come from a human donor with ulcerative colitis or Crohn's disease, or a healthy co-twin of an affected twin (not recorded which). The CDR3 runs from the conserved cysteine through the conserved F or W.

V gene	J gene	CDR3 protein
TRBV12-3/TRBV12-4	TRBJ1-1	CASSLAYGTEAFF
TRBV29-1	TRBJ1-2	CSVEQKDYGYTF
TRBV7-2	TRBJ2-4	CASSSAGAKNIQYF
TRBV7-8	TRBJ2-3	CASSLPTSDYTDTQYF
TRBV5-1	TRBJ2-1	CASRSGGAGNEQFF
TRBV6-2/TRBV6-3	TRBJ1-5	CASRTPVTSNQPQHF
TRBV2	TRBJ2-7	CASSDRALQYF
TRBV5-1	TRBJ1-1	CASSFSQGAPMNTEAFF
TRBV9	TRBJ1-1	CASRGQGRGTEAFF
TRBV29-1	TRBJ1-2	CSVELQGSGYTF
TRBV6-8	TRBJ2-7	CASSATMGTGLYEQYF
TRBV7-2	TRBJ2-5	CASSLEIFQETQYF
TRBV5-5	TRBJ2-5	CASSLGHGSQETQYF
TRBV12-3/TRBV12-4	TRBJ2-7	CASSRLAGEFEQYF
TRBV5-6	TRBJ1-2	CASRVTGGYGYTF
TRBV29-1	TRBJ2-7	CSTRTGKGYEQYF
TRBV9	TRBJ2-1	CASSQGGSVANEQFF
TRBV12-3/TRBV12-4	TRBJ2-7	CASSLGTVLHEQYF
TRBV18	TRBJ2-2	CASSPSGGPNTGELFF
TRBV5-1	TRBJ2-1	CASSSGQGDEQFF
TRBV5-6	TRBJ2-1	CASSLTRDEQFF
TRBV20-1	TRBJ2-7	CSARWTAGSSYEQYF
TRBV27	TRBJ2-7	CASSPRLAEFAYEQYF
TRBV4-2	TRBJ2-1	CASSQGLAGNNEQFF
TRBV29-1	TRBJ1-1	CSGDRGNTEAFF
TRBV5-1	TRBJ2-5	CASSQLGTSGQETQYF
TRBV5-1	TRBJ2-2	CASSLDTTVPGELFF
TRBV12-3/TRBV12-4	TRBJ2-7	CASSFGTGAYEQYF
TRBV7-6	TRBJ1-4	CASSLAGRANEKLFF
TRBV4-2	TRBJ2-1	CASSPSPPRASGGWHEQFF
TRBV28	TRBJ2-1	CASRRGVQANEQFF
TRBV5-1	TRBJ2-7	CASNRDGPYEQYF
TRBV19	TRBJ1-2	CASSARALYGYTF
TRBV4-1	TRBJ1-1	CASSQVVLNTEAFF
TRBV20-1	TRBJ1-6	CSARGRGRENSPLHF
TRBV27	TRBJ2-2	CASSFVGGLTGELFF
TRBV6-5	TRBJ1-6	CASSTTELLNNSPLHF
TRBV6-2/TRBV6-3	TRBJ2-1	CASLPGLAGRGASYNEQFF
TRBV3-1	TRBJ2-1	CASSSIPLANEQFF
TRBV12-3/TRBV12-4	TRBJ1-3	CASSPLNPLTGNTIYF
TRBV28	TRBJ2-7	CASSLDVPDSYEQYF
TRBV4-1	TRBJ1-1	CASSQDRGGQLNTEAFF
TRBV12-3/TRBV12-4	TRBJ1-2	CASSSVRGYTF
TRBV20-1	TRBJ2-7	CSARALAGIKRGYEQYF
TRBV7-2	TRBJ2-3	CASSSGLGGDTQYF
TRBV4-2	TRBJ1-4	CASSQGGMINEKLFF
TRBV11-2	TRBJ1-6	CASSYSPGQSSYNSPLHF
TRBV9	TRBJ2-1	CASSVGSLAAINEQFF
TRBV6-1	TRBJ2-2	CASSRTGLRGTGELFF